This TCR beta chain comes out of a study of shared clonotypes between healthy human individuals. Details on this clone: What it binds is unknown.

Overall study findings and caveats: Naive CD4 clonotypes overlapped across a few donors at around 4.8%. Few donors limited the genetic and exposure-history diversity represented.

Every immunoSEQ plate was one replicate of a subset's evenly spread DNA. The protocol was immunoSEQ multiplex PCR, while the TCRdb copy is restricted to in-frame clones and leaves out a portion. The table shows 2 million to 2.5 million clones, with around 90% occurring only once. Germline CDR1 and CDR2: SGDLS and YYNGEE. V lost 4 bases to trimming and J lost 9 bases, with 17 bases between them. CDR3 length equals 13 residues. The sequencing input was naive CD4+ T cells from PBMCs. Stated subset: CD45RA+ positively selected. This TCR came from a man aged 18 to 35 in good health. Some clones in this sample may be carry-over from other donors' samples. The chain combines TRBV9 with TRBJ2-7; a weak D match, TRBD1 (5 bases). The CDR3 bases are TGTGCCAGCAGCCCGGAAGGGGAATTAGGGCAGTACTTC. Its protein is CASSPEGELGQYF.